The 6 T cell receptor beta chains presented below share a single source sample, sequenced in a study of blood T cells in healthy people across ages. For the second PCR, which ran for roughly 6 to 12 cycles, a sample-barcoded 5' primer and a J-beta primer mix were used. MiXCR, run by TCRdb on the 5' RACE reads, gives a single entry per CDR3 protein. The sample includes approximately 810,000 distinct CDR3 sequences, more than 25% of them seen just once. The sequenced sample consisted of blood. The receptors here all came from a woman of 80 years or more in good health.

With regard to this clonotype: A single base separates this from a much larger clone, so it may be a read error. This rearrangement joins TRBV9 to TRBJ2-3, with 11 bases aligning to TRBD2. The CDR3 sequence is 15 residues long. CDR1 and CDR2 (germline): SGDLS, YYNGEE. CDR3 sequence: CASSVRLAGTDTKYF. CDR3 coding DNA: TGTGCCAGCAGCGTACGACTAGCGGGGACAGATACGAAGTATTTT.

This clonotype showed up many times. The chain uses TRBV20-1 and TRBJ2-7; D possibly corresponds to TRBD1 (6 bases). This CDR3 contains 13 residues. Trimming pared 5 bases from V and 3 bases from J, leaving 14 bases between. Germline V gene lookup returns CDR1 DFQATT and CDR2 SNEGSKA (reference sequence). CDR3 nucleotides: TGCAGTGCTGGCCTTGGGGGCGTCTACGAGCAGTACTTC. As protein: CSAGLGGVYEQYF.

On this clonotype itself: A much more abundant neighbour one base away suggests this may be a read error. CDR3 in amino acids: CASSQRSDSKETQYF. The CDR3 nucleotides are TGTGCCAGCTCACAAAGGTCCGACAGCAAAGAGACCCAGTACTTC. The gene calls are TRBV18 and TRBJ2-5, with D maybe TRBD1 (5 bases). The CDR3 is 15 amino acids. V lost 4 bases and J lost 3, with 15 bases in between. CDR1 is KGHSH and CDR2 is LQKENI in the germline V gene.

As regards this clonotype: A much larger clone lies a single base off, so this may be a read error. The gene calls are TRBV7-2 and TRBJ2-5; 15 nucleotides align to TRBD2. The CDR3 runs to 16 residues. CDR1 and CDR2 (germline): SGHTA, FQGNSA. With V trimmed by 5 bases and J by 11 bases, 12 bases remained unmatched. CDR3 bases: TGTGCCAGCAGCCAACCGGGACTAGCGGGGGGCAATGAGCAGTACTTC. Amino acid sequence: CASSQPGLAGGNEQYF.

This clonotype was recorded a few times. The V and J genes are TRBV12-3 or TRBV12-4 and TRBJ2-3; the D gene is possibly TRBD2 (5 bases). This CDR3 contains 15 residues. V lost 6 bases to trimming and J lost 4 bases, with 17 bases between them. The CDR3 nucleotides read TGTGCCAGCAGGAGAGCCGGGGTAAACGCAGATACGCAGTATTTT. Protein: CASRRAGVNADTQYF.

This chain links TRBV7-2 with TRBJ1-2; a possible D gene is TRBD1 (5 bases). This CDR3 spans 15 amino acids. The V gene's germline CDR1 is SGHTA and CDR2 FQGNSA. The V end lost 2 bases, the J end lost 4 bases, and 14 bases lay between the germline ends. CDR3 sequence: CASSLSREVVYGYTF. The CDR3 coding sequence is TGTGCCAGCAGCTTAAGCAGGGAGGTTGTCTATGGCTACACCTTC. The complete variable domain, with remaining parts taken from reference TRBV7-2 and TRBJ1-2, reads GAGVSQSPSNKVTEKGKDVELRCDPISGHTALYWYRQSLGQGLEFLIYFQGNSAPDKSGLPSDRFSAERTGGSVSTLTIQRTQQEDSAVYLCASSLSREVVYGYTFGSGTRLTVV.